This passage covers 32 T cell receptor beta chains from one sample sequenced in a study of tumor-infiltrating lymphocytes in primary liver carcinoma. Constant-region priming of approximately 0.55 ug total RNA yielded TCR beta cDNA. Investigators got TCR beta libraries out of three nested multiplex PCR rounds, done with slightly modified ARM-PCR. For 10 cycles apiece, the opening two PCR rounds ran with TRBV1-TRBV30 forward primers and a C-beta reverse primer. Each CDR3 protein is one row after TCRdb ran MiXCR on the multiplex PCR reads. The table has just under 95,000 distinct CDR3 sequences, about 73% seen once; the top ten hold 27%. Both RNA and DNA were isolated together from around 20-30 mg of bulk tissue that had not been sorted. Sample: tumor-adjacent normal liver tissue. These receptors were obtained from a man between 35 and 55 years old with primary liver carcinoma and hepatitis B virus infection.

This clonotype was recorded a few times. This chain links TRBV7-3 with TRBJ2-5; 12 bases are a match to TRBD1. This CDR3 spans 15 amino acids. The germline CDR1 and CDR2 sequences are SGHTA and FQGTGA. V dropped 2 bases and J dropped 4; count of bases not matched to a gene: 2. The CDR3 loop reads CASSLGTGGRETQYF. CDR3 bases: TGTGCCAGCAGCTTAGGGACAGGGGGCCGAGAGACCCAGTACTTC.

Turning to this clonotype: A junction end diverges from the germline sequence, so it may reflect a read error. The chain couples TRBV6-5 to TRBJ2-1; TRBD2 aligns across 11 bases. Germline CDR1 and CDR2: MNHEY and SVGAGI. The CDR3 sequence is 19 residues long. CDR3 protein: CASSYSGLAGGATYNVQFF. CDR3 coding DNA: TGTGCCAGCAGTTACTCGGGGCTAGCGGGAGGCGCCACCTACAATGTGCAGTTCTTC.

For this clonotype: This may arise from a read error, as a much more abundant clone is one base away. The chain links TRBV10-3 to TRBJ2-1; TRBD2 aligns across 13 bases. V was clipped by 5 bases and J by 6 bases; unmatched bases: 1. The germline V gene has CDR1 ENHRY and CDR2 SYGVKD. The CDR3 contains 14 residues. The CDR3 DNA sequence: TGTGCCATCAGTAGGACTAGCGGGAGCAATGAGCAGTTCTTC. This codes for CAISRTSGSNEQFF.

This clonotype was detected ten times or more. V usage is TRBV6-6 and J usage is TRBJ2-7; 11 bases are a match to TRBD2. This CDR3 has 15 residues. Germline lookup yields CDR1 MNHNY and CDR2 SVGAGI (reference sequence). V shed 6 bases, J shed 4 bases, and the junction held 8 bases outside the gene matches. The CDR3 nucleotides are TGTGCCAGCAGCCAGGTTGGGACTAGCGGTTACGAGCAGTACTTC. Amino acid sequence: CASSQVGTSGYEQYF.

Only one count was recorded for this clonotype. As the CDR3 is not closed by the conserved phenylalanine or tryptophan, this likely results from a read error. This chain uses TRBV6-1 with TRBJ1-1; TRBD1 aligns across 10 bases. The CDR3 extends over 14 amino acids. Germline lookup yields CDR1 MNHNS and CDR2 SASEGT. The CDR3 DNA follows: TGTACCAACAGGGACAGGGGAAAGAACACTGAAGCTTTCTCT. As protein: CTNRDRGKNTEAFS.

The table lists this clonotype with many counts. The chain is built from TRBV11-2 and TRBJ1-2, with 9 bases that match TRBD1. The CDR3 is 15 amino acids. Germline values: CDR1 SGHAT, CDR2 FQNNGV. After removal of 5 bases from V and 4 bases from J, the junction contained 8 bases not matched to a gene. The chain's CDR3 is CASSVRDRVGYGYTF. In nucleotides, the CDR3 is TGTGCCAGCAGCGTCCGGGACAGGGTGGGCTATGGCTACACCTTC.

In the case of this clonotype: Being one base from a much bigger clone, this may be a read error. J is TRBJ2-4 and V is TRBV14; D remains unclear. This CDR3 comprises 12 residues. CDR1 is SGHDN, CDR2 FVKESK, per germline. The CDR3 reads CVSSPSGNIQYF. As DNA, the CDR3 is TGTGTCAGCAGCCCATCGGGAAACATTCAGTACTTC. Supplemented by reference TRBV14 and TRBJ2-4, the full variable domain reads EAGVTQFPSHSVIEKGQTVTLRCDPISGHDNLYWYRRVMGKEIKFLLHFVKESKQDESGMPNNRFLAERTGGTYSTLKVQPAELEDSGVYFCVSSPSGNIQYFGAGTRLSVL.

This clonotype has a count of ten or more. The V and J genes are TRBV10-3 and TRBJ2-5; tentative D call: TRBD2 (6 bases). The V and J ends lost 0 bases and 2 bases respectively, with 7 bases between them. The CDR3 covers 14 residues. Germline-derived CDR1 and CDR2 are ENHRY and SYGVKD. CDR3 residues: CAISESSGQETQYF. DNA for the CDR3: TGTGCCATCAGTGAGTCTAGCGGACAAGAGACCCAGTACTTC.

This clonotype was counted many times. This chain uses TRBV4-1 with TRBJ2-6; possible D gene TRBD2, 6 bases. This CDR3 has 19 amino acids. V shed 2 bases and J shed 4 bases, with 21 bases lying between them. The germline V gene has CDR1 MGHRA and CDR2 YSYEKL. The CDR3 protein is CASSQRRDSGTSGANVLTF. DNA for the CDR3: TGCGCCAGCAGCCAAAGGAGGGATTCCGGGACGTCCGGGGCCAACGTCCTGACTTTC.

Note on this clonotype: Relative to the germline gene, one junction end is altered; a read error may explain this. The chain has TRBV5-5 and TRBJ2-2, with D possibly being TRBD2 (5 bases). The CDR3 has 16 amino acids. CDR1 and CDR2 from the germline V gene are SGHKS and YYEKEE (reference sequence). Written as DNA, the CDR3 is TGTGCCAGCAGCTTGGGGAGCGGCTTGAACAGCGGGGAGCTGTTTTTT. Encoded protein: CASSLGSGLNSGELFF. The full variable domain, with the rest looked up from reference TRBV5-5 and TRBJ2-2, is DAGVTQSPTHLIKTRGQQVTLRCSPISGHKSVSWYQQVLGQGPQFIFQYYEKEERGRGNFPDRFSARQFPNYSSELNVNALLLGDSALYLCASSLGSGLNSGELFFGEGSRLTVL.

Comments on this clonotype: A clone one base away is much larger, so this may be a read error. The rearrangement joins TRBV4-1 to TRBJ1-2; 9 bases align to TRBD1. Germline V gives CDR1 MGHRA, CDR2 YSYEKL. The CDR3 spans 14 residues. The CDR3 loop is CAGSEGTGNYGYTF. As DNA, the CDR3 is TGCGCCGGCAGCGAAGGGACAGGGAACTATGGCTACACCTTC.

About this clonotype itself: Germline and junction disagree at one end, which may indicate a read error. V gene TRBV12-3 or TRBV12-4 combines with J gene TRBJ2-7, with TRBD2 identical over 13 bases. CDR3 length equals 17 residues. CDR3 in DNA: TGTGCCAGCAGTTTGGGACTAGCGGGATTTGTTTCCTATGAGCAGTACTTC. Its protein is CASSLGLAGFVSYEQYF.

The rearrangement joins TRBV29-1 to TRBJ1-1; D uncertain. V was cut by 4 bases and J by 3 bases, with 12 bases left in between. This CDR3 is built from 13 residues. The germline V gene encodes CDR1 SQVTM and CDR2 ANQGSEA. The CDR3 protein is CSVVGHEYTEAFF. The CDR3, as DNA: TGCAGCGTTGTAGGGCACGAGTACACTGAAGCTTTCTTT.

There are many counts of this clonotype. The genes are TRBV6-5 and TRBJ1-5; D is uncertain. Trimming shortened V by 6 bases and J by 3 bases, and 9 bases separated the two germline ends. Germline CDR1 reads MNHEY; CDR2 reads SVGAGI. CDR3 length: 13 residues. This CDR3 reads CASSSTFNQPQHF. The CDR3 nucleotides are TGTGCCAGCAGCAGCACGTTCAATCAGCCCCAGCATTTT.

Comment on this clonotype: One end of the junction does not line up with germline, which may come from a read error. The chain uses TRBV13 and TRBJ2-5, with D maybe TRBD2 (5 bases). The CDR3 runs to 15 residues. CDR1 is PRHDT and CDR2 is FYEKMQ in the germline V gene (reference sequence). CDR3 residues: CASSLLVGVGETQHF. In DNA, the CDR3 is TGTGCCAGCAGCCTACTAGTGGGAGTGGGAGAGACCCAGCACTTC.

The table lists this clonotype with many counts. V usage is TRBV5-1 and J usage is TRBJ1-1, with D perhaps matching TRBD1 (6 bases). The V gene's germline CDR1 is SGHRS and CDR2 YFSETQ. Trimming took 0 bases from V and 5 from J, leaving 11 bases between them. The CDR3 is 14 residues long. The CDR3 reads CASSLGGGETEAFF. For the CDR3, the DNA is TGCGCCAGCAGCTTGGGCGGGGGCGAGACTGAAGCTTTCTTT.

A note on this clonotype: Relative to the germline gene, one junction end is altered; a read error may explain this. The chain links TRBV12-3 or TRBV12-4 to TRBJ2-7, with a possible D match to TRBD1 (5 bases). The CDR3 loop spans 11 amino acids. The CDR3 sequence: CASGSRGGQCF. As DNA, the CDR3 is TGTGCCAGCGGCTCCCGAGGTGGACAATGCTTC.

The table lists this clonotype with a few counts. This clone may be a read error of a much larger clone one base away. The rearrangement uses TRBV12-3 or TRBV12-4 and TRBJ2-7; 8 nucleotides agree with TRBD2. This CDR3 is 15 amino acids long. V lost 10 bases and J lost 2; bases outside the gene matches: 13. CDR3 bases: TGTGCCATCAGGCGAGGGACTAGTCCCGCCTACGAGCAGTACTTC. Its translation: CAIRRGTSPAYEQYF.

On this clonotype: Since a much larger clone is just one base distant, this may be a read error. V gene TRBV13 combines with J gene TRBJ2-7; 7 bases agree with TRBD2. CDR3 length: 15 amino acids. Germline V gives CDR1 PRHDT, CDR2 FYEKMQ (reference sequence). CDR3 loop: CASSIGASGAYEQYF. The DNA of the CDR3 is TGTGCCAGCAGCATAGGCGCTAGCGGAGCCTACGAGCAGTACTTC.

Note on this clonotype: Since the CDR3 does not end with the conserved phenylalanine or tryptophan, this likely comes from a read error. The CDR3 coding sequence is TGTGCCAACAGTGAAGCGAAGCCGGGACAGAACTACGAGCAGTACTCC. Encoded protein: CANSEAKPGQNYEQYS. This chain connects TRBV6-1 to TRBJ2-7; TRBD1 agrees at 7 bases. The CDR3 totals 16 residues. Germline assignment: CDR1 MNHNS and CDR2 SASEGT.

This clonotype showed up many times. The CDR3 DNA is TGTGCCAGCACCTGGGCCGATACGCAGTATTTT. This encodes CASTWADTQYF. V is TRBV6-5 and J is TRBJ2-3; D uncertain. Per the germline V gene, CDR1 is MNHEY and CDR2 is SVGAGI. The V end was cut by 7 bases, the J end by 6 bases, with 8 bases between. CDR3 size: 11 residues.

Worth noting for this clonotype: Compared with germline, one end of the junction differs, possibly owing to a read error. The chain has TRBV6-1 and TRBJ2-1; 10 bases are a match to TRBD2. The CDR3 runs to 14 residues. Germline CDR1 MNHNS, CDR2 SASEGT. The chain's CDR3 is CAISFSGGRDEQFF. As DNA, the CDR3 is TGTGCCATCAGTTTTAGCGGGGGGAGGGATGAGCAGTTCTTC.

The chain has TRBV6-2 or TRBV6-3 and TRBJ1-5; D not resolved. From germline, CDR1 is MNHEY and CDR2 SVGEGT. The CDR3 is 14 amino acids. Trimming removed 2 bases from V and 5 bases from J, with 10 bases in between. CDR3 protein: CASSYGKFYQPQHF. CDR3 nucleotides: TGTGCCAGCAGTTACGGCAAGTTCTATCAGCCCCAGCATTTT.

The sample holds many counts of this clonotype. J is TRBJ2-1 and V is TRBV11-3; D could derive from TRBD1 or TRBD2 (5 bases each). The length of the CDR3 is 15 residues. V was trimmed by 3 bases and J by 3 bases, leaving 12 bases between them. Germline loops: CDR1 SGHNT, CDR2 YENEEA. The CDR3 loop is CASSFRDGIYNEQFF. The CDR3 bases are TGTGCCAGCAGCTTTAGGGACGGCATCTACAATGAGCAGTTCTTC. The complete variable domain, with remaining parts taken from reference TRBV11-3 and TRBJ2-1, reads EAGVVQSPRYKIIEKKQPVAFWCNPISGHNTLYWYLQNLGQGPELLIRYENEEAVDDSQLPKDRFSAERLKGVDSTLKIQPAELGDSAVYLCASSFRDGIYNEQFFGPGTRLTVL.

This clonotype was seen only a few times. V is TRBV11-2 and J is TRBJ2-6; the D call may be TRBD1 or TRBD2 (6 bases each). The CDR3 contains 15 residues. With 0 bases removed from V and 16 bases from J, the gap between germline ends came to 19 bases. Germline CDR1 SGHAT, CDR2 FQNNGV. Written as DNA, the CDR3 is TGTGCCAGCAGCTTAGAACGGCCCGGGGGCGACGCTCTGACTTTC. Amino acid sequence: CASSLERPGGDALTF.

Comments on this clonotype: A much bigger clone sits one base away, suggesting this may be a read error. The gene calls are TRBV6-5 and TRBJ2-7, with 10 bases fitting TRBD1. V shed 7 bases and J 5 bases; nucleotides not matched to a gene: 5. The CDR3 runs to 13 residues. Germline CDR1 and CDR2: MNHEY and SVGAGI. The CDR3 region is CASNKDRGDEQYF. The CDR3 bases are TGTGCCAGCAATAAGGACAGGGGGGACGAGCAGTACTTC.

CDR3 sequence (DNA): TGTGCCAGCAACTCGATTGTTTTTGGACAGGTGGTTTTAGCTAACTATGGCTACACCTTC. It yields the protein CASNSIVFGQVVLANYGYTF. This chain connects TRBV12-3 or TRBV12-4 to TRBJ1-2; 7 bases are shared with TRBD1. CDR3 length: 20 residues. The ends lost 7 bases at V and 0 bases at J; junction bases unmatched: 23.

The chain combines TRBV11-2 with TRBJ2-7; weak D call: TRBD2 (5 bases). The V gene's germline CDR1 is SGHAT and CDR2 FQNNGV. The ends were cut back, 7 bases at V and 3 bases at J, with 19 bases in the middle. The CDR3 is 15 amino acids. CDR3 region: CASTPLEAEHYEQYF. In DNA, the CDR3 is TGTGCCAGCACCCCCTTGGAAGCGGAGCACTACGAGCAGTACTTC.

For this clonotype: The conserved closing phenylalanine or tryptophan is absent in this CDR3, likely reflecting a read error. The chain employs TRBV11-2 and TRBJ2-3; no reliable D call. Germline V gene sequence: CDR1 SGHAT, CDR2 FQNNGV. The CDR3 covers 15 residues. The CDR3 DNA reads as TGTGCCAGCAGTCAAGGAACTCCAGGCACAGATATGCAGTATTCT. The encoded protein is CASSQGTPGTDMQYS.

This clonotype was seen only a few times. This rearrangement joins TRBV6-6 to TRBJ2-1; D unresolved. The germline CDR1 and CDR2 sequences are MNHNY and SVGAGI (reference sequence). The CDR3 has 15 amino acids. The germline V and J ends were trimmed by 4 bases and 4 bases, with 14 bases remaining between them. CDR3 DNA: TGTGCCAGCAGTTTAGGTAGTGGGGATTACAATGAGCAGTTCTTC. Protein: CASSLGSGDYNEQFF.

This clonotype was detected a few times. The chain employs TRBV28 and TRBJ1-2; TRBD1 might be the D (5 bases). The germline CDR1 and CDR2 sequences are MDHEN and SYDVKM. CDR3 length: 14 amino acids. Trimming removed 4 bases from V and 4 bases from J, with 13 bases in between. This chain's CDR3 is CASSSLGGSYGYTF. The DNA of the CDR3 is TGTGCCAGCAGTTCCCTGGGGGGAAGCTATGGCTACACCTTC.

At least ten counts were recorded for this clonotype. The DNA of the CDR3 is TGTGCCAGCAGTTTACTTGGGGGGATGAACACTGAAGCTTTCTTT. Its protein is CASSLLGGMNTEAFF. V gene TRBV12-3 or TRBV12-4 combines with J gene TRBJ1-1; D perhaps matches TRBD1 (5 bases). The CDR3 totals 15 residues. V shed 2 bases and J shed 0 bases, with 10 bases lying between them.